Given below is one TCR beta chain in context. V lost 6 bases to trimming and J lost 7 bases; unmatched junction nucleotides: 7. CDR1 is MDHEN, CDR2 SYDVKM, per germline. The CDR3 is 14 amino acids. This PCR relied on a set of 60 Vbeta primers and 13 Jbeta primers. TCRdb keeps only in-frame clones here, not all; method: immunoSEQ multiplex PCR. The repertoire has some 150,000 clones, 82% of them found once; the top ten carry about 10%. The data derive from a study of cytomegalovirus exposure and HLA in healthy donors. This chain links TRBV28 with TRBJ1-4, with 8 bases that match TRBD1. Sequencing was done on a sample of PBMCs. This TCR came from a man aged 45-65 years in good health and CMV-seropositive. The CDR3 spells CASRMDRAGEKLFF. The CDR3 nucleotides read TGTGCCAGCAGGATGGACAGGGCCGGTGAAAAACTGTTTTTT.